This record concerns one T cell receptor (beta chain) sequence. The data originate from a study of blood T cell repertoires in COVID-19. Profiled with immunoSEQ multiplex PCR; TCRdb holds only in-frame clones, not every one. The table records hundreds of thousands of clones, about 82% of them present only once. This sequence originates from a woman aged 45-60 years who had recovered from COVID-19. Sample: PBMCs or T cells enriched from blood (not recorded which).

The CDR3 spells CASSISRDGEKLFF. CDR3 coding DNA: TGTGCCAGCAGTATATCCAGGGATGGGGAAAAACTGTTTTTT. The chain recombines TRBV6-5 with TRBJ1-4; D is possibly TRBD1 (5 bases). Germline CDR1 reads MNHEY; CDR2 reads SVGAGI. This CDR3 contains 14 residues. The V and J ends lost 5 bases and 8 bases respectively, with 15 bases between them.